This T cell receptor (beta chain) was identified in a study of regulatory T cells in long-lasting Graves disease. Arm-PCR of CDR3 regions and iRepertoire HTBI primers were used to build TCR beta libraries. TCRdb independently ran MiXCR on the multiplex PCR reads; one entry per CDR3 protein. There are 550,000 or so distinct CDR3 sequences in the sample; approximately 12% occur only once, and around 9.3% lies in the top ten. This clonotype was picked up many times. The CDR3 loop spans 15 amino acids. The germline V gene encodes CDR1 DFQATT and CDR2 SNEGSKA (reference sequence). V was pared by 0 bases and J by 6 bases, with 15 bases between. Described time point: newly diagnosed GD, antithyroid drugs for less than 3 months. Researchers made the TCR library from RNA that was extracted from PBMCs. This sample also belongs to another study, concerning T cells in Graves' hyperthyroidism and ophthalmopathy.

The material sequenced was peripheral blood mononuclear cells (PBMCs), taken at new diagnosis, from a patient treated with antithyroid drugs. This sequence was found in a woman in her thirties with Graves disease. J is TRBJ2-1 and V is TRBV20-1; D possibly corresponds to TRBD1 (5 bases). Here the CDR3 reads CSARDAGIRGNEQFF. The CDR3, as DNA: TGCAGTGCTAGAGATGCTGGCATTAGGGGCAATGAGCAGTTCTTC.